These 5 T cell receptor beta chains were sequenced from one sample in a study of blood T cell repertoires in COVID-19. Only in-frame clones appear in the TCRdb table, and some are missing; sequencing was by immunoSEQ multiplex PCR. The top ten clones hold 1.7% of a sample with about 370,000 clones, nearly 90% of them seen once. The sequenced sample consisted of PBMCs or T cells enriched from blood (not recorded which). These receptors were collected from a woman in her thirties who had recovered from COVID-19.

The chain carries TRBV27 and TRBJ1-5; the D is unclear. The V end was cut by 3 bases, the J end by 3 bases, with 3 bases between. CDR3 length equals 12 residues. CDR1 is MNHEY and CDR2 is SMNVEV in the germline V gene (reference sequence). CDR3 amino acids: CASSFSNQPQHF. CDR3 DNA: TGTGCCAGCAGTTTCTCCAATCAGCCCCAGCATTTT.

The rearrangement links TRBV7-2 to TRBJ2-7, with 15 nucleotides matching TRBD2. The CDR3 consists of 15 residues. Germline lookup yields CDR1 SGHTA and CDR2 FQGNSA. Trimming took 1 base from V and 7 from J; bases not matched to a gene: 2. The CDR3 region is CASSLVGTSGGEQYF. CDR3 sequence (DNA): TGTGCCAGCAGCTTAGTTGGGACTAGCGGGGGGGAGCAGTACTTC.

For this clone: The identical CDR3 is also encoded by other nucleotide sequences in the sample. This chain uses TRBV18 with TRBJ1-2; 7 nucleotides agree with TRBD1. The CDR3 covers 13 residues. The junction had 2 bases not matched to a gene; V was cut back by 2 bases and J by 5 bases. Germline CDR1 is KGHSH and CDR2 is LQKENI. The CDR3 protein is CASSPGTDYGYTF. The CDR3, as DNA: TGTGCCAGCTCACCAGGGACAGATTATGGCTACACCTTC.

The chain links TRBV4-2 to TRBJ2-1, with D possibly matching TRBD2 (5 bases). The V end was cut by 2 bases, the J end by 5 bases, with 10 bases between. The CDR3 extends over 14 amino acids. Germline CDR1 LGHNA, CDR2 YNFKEQ. In nucleotides, the CDR3 is TGTGCCAGCAGCCAATCCACTAGAAACAATGAGCAGTTCTTC. Protein product: CASSQSTRNNEQFF.

The V gene is TRBV7-6, the J gene TRBJ2-1; tentatively, D is TRBD2 (6 bases). CDR3 length equals 15 residues. Looked up from germline, CDR1 is SGHVS and CDR2 is FNYEAQ. V was pared by 5 bases and J by 6 bases, with 17 bases between. The CDR3 reads CASSRTLGGVNEQFF. CDR3 in DNA: TGTGCCAGCAGCCGAACATTGGGGGGAGTCAATGAGCAGTTCTTC.